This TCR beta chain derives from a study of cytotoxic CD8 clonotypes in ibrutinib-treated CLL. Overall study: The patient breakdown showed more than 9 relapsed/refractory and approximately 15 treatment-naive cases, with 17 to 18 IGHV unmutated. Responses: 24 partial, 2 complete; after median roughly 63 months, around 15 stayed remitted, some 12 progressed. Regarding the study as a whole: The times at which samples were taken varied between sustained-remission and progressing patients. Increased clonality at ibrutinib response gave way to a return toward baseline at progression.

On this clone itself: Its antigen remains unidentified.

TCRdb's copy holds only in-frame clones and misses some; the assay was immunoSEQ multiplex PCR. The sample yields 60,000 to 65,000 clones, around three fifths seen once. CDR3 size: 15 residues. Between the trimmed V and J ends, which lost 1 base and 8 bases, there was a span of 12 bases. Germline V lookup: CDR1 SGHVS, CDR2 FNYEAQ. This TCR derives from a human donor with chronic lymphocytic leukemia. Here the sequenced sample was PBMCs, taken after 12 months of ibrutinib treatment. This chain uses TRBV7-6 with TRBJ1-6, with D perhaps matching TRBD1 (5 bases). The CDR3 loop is CASSLGGGPDSPLHF. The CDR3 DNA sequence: TGTGCCAGCAGCTTAGGGGGGGGTCCTGATTCACCCCTCCACTTT. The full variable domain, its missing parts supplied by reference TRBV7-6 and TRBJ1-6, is GAGVSQSPRYKVTKRGQDVALRCDPISGHVSLYWYRQALGQGPEFLTYFNYEAQQDKSGLPNDRFSAERPEGSISTLTIQRTEQRDSAMYRCASSLGGGPDSPLHFGNGTRLTVT.